This TCR beta chain derives from a study of Tregs in tolerant kidney transplant recipients. In the study overall: Related graft donors supplied nonmyeloablative bone marrow transplants, and mixed chimerism was transient. General study results and limits: This study did not directly address biological reproducibility.

CDR1 and CDR2 (germline): MNHNS, SASEGT. This CDR3 region has 13 residues. V lost 6 bases and J lost 8; bases outside the gene matches: 7. About this clone: What it binds is not known.

The repertoire was sequenced with immunoSEQ multiplex PCR; TCRdb's copy has only in-frame clones and lacks some. Altogether nearly 95,000 clones are present, 80% to 95% being singletons, with the ten largest covering approximately 0.5%. The TCR was taken from a human donor who received a combined kidney and bone marrow transplant. This chain connects TRBV6-1 to TRBJ1-2, with 9 bases lining up with TRBD1. Sample: CD4+ T cells from blood, taken before the transplant. CDR3 residues: CASSGTGKSGYTF. CDR3 sequence (DNA): TGTGCCAGCAGCGGGACAGGGAAATCCGGCTACACCTTC.